The next 2 T cell receptor beta chains were all read from a single sample in a study of cytomegalovirus exposure and HLA in healthy donors. The PCR was carried out with 60 Vbeta primers and 13 Jbeta primers. Produced via immunoSEQ multiplex PCR; TCRdb's table is partial and in-frame only. The sample lists about 76,000 clones, roughly four fifths occurring once. The sample was PBMCs. These receptors were taken from a woman aged 30 to 39 in good health and CMV-seronegative.

This chain uses TRBV18 with TRBJ2-2; 7 nucleotides line up with TRBD1. The CDR3 is made up of 15 amino acids. Looked up from germline, CDR1 is KGHSH and CDR2 is LQKENI. Unmatched junction bases numbered 4, after V lost 0 bases and J lost 6 bases. CDR3 DNA sequence: TGTGCCAGCTCACCACCGTCCCAGGGGGCCGGGGAGCTGTTTTTT. It is translated as CASSPPSQGAGELFF.

The rearrangement joins TRBV5-1 to TRBJ2-1, with a tentative D call TRBD1 (5 bases). CDR1 and CDR2 from the germline V gene are SGHRS and YFSETQ. Trimming took off 4 bases at V and 6 bases at J, with 17 bases between the two ends. CDR3 size: 15 residues. This chain's CDR3 is CASSPGPRQGNEQFF. CDR3 bases: TGCGCCAGCAGCCCCGGGCCCAGGCAGGGCAATGAGCAGTTCTTC.